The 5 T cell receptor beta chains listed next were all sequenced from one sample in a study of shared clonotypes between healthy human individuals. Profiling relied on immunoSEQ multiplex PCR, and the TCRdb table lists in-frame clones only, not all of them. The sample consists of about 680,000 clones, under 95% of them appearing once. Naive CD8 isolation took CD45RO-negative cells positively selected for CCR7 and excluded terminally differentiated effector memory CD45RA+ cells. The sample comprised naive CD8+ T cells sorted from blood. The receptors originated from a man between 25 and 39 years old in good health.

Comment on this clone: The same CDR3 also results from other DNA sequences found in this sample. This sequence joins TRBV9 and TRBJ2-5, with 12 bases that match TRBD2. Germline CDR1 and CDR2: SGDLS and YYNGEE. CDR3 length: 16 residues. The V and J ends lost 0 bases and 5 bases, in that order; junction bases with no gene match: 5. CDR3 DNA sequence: TGTGCCAGCAGCGTAGAGGGACTAGCGGGCCTGGAGACCCAGTACTTC. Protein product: CASSVEGLAGLETQYF.

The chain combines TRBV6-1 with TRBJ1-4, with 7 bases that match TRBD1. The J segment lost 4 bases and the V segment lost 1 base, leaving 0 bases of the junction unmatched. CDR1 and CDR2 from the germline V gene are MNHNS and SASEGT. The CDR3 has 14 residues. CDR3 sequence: CASSEGQGNEKLFF. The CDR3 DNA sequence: TGTGCCAGCAGTGAAGGACAGGGTAATGAAAAACTGTTTTTT.

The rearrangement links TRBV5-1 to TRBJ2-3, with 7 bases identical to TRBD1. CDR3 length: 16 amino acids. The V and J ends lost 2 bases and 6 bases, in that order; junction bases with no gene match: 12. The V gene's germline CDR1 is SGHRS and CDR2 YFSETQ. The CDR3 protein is CASSFELGGGSDTQYF. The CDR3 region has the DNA TGCGCCAGCAGCTTTGAGCTAGGGGGCGGTTCTGATACGCAGTATTTT.

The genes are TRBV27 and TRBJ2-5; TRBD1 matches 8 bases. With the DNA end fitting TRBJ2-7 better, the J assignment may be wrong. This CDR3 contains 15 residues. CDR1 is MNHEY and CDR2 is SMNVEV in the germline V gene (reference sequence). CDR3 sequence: CASSSGTGGGYEQYF. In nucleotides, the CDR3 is TGTGCCAGCAGTTCAGGGACAGGTGGGGGCTACGAGCAGTACTTC.

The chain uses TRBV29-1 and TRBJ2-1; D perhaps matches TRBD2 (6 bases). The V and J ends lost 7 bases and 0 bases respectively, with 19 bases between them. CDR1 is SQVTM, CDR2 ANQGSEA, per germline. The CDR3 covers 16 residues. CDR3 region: CSAGISGKSSYNEQFF. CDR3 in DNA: TGCAGCGCGGGTATTAGCGGAAAGAGCTCCTACAATGAGCAGTTCTTC.